The sequence of this T cell receptor beta chain was determined in a study of cytomegalovirus exposure and HLA in healthy donors. About the research overall: An early release of data contained roughly 86 million unique TCRs, which came from HLA-typed donors. Findings and caveats of the study: Immune exposure data for these donors was limited to CMV serostatus. A later analysis linked a missense variant in DCLRE1C to the trimming of TCR beta V and J genes. Most of the CMV-associated TCR beta chains (in a later analysis) appeared to be HLA-restricted.

Trimming pared 3 bases from V and 1 base from J, leaving 11 bases between. Per germline, CDR1 SGHRS and CDR2 YFSETQ. The CDR3 length is 15 residues. Primers for the PCR totalled 60 Vbeta and 13 Jbeta. TCRdb's copy holds only in-frame clones and misses some; the assay was immunoSEQ multiplex PCR. Among over 70,000 clones listed, around 77% were seen once. Worth noting for this clone: Its antigen is undetermined.

Sequenced sample: PBMCs. The rearrangement joins TRBV5-1 to TRBJ1-5; D is uncertain. The TCR sequence derives from a man younger than 45 in good health and CMV-seronegative. CDR3 amino acids: CASSSAPGSNQPQHF. DNA for the CDR3: TGCGCCAGCAGCTCCGCCCCCGGGAGCAATCAGCCCCAGCATTTT.